The 18 T cell receptor beta chains below were found in one sample sequenced in a study of blood T cell repertoires in COVID-19. Repertoires were generated with immunoSEQ multiplex PCR, while TCRdb's copy carries only in-frame clones and drops some. The table records 150,000 to 200,000 clones, roughly 91% of them present only once. Sequencing input: peripheral blood. The receptors were gathered from a human donor in a cohort sampled during active COVID-19.

This sequence joins TRBV6-5 and TRBJ2-1; weak D call: TRBD1 (6 bases). The CDR3 runs 15 residues. V lost 7 bases and J 6 bases, leaving 19 bases between the germline ends. Germline V gene lookup returns CDR1 MNHEY and CDR2 SVGAGI. The CDR3 DNA reads as TGTGCCAGCATGCGTGGCGGACAGATTTTCAATGAGCAGTTCTTC. It specifies CASMRGGQIFNEQFF.

The chain uses TRBV27 and TRBJ1-2; D may be TRBD1 (5 bases). There are 14 residues in the CDR3. Germline assignment: CDR1 MNHEY and CDR2 SMNVEV (reference sequence). Deletions cut 5 bases from V and 5 bases from J, with 15 bases between. The CDR3 nucleotides are TGTGCCAGCAGTCCGCTGGGCAGGGCGTATGGCTACACCTTC. This translates into CASSPLGRAYGYTF.

V and J are TRBV3-1 (or the pseudogene TRBV3-2) and TRBJ2-3; no definite D call. Germline CDR1 reads LGHDT; CDR2 reads YNNKEL (reference sequence). Trimming took 4 bases from V and 5 from J, leaving 7 bases between them. The CDR3 extends over 12 amino acids. For the CDR3, the DNA is TGTGCCAGCAGCCCCCAGGTAGATACGCAGTATTTT. This gives the protein CASSPQVDTQYF.

V usage is TRBV7-2 and J usage is TRBJ2-7; D may be TRBD1 (5 bases). V was pared by 8 bases and J by 4 bases, with 21 bases between. Germline CDR1 reads SGHTA; CDR2 reads FQGNSA. CDR3 length equals 15 residues. The CDR3 is CASSEDTATPYEQYF. The CDR3 nucleotides are TGTGCCAGCTCTGAGGACACCGCCACACCATACGAGCAGTACTTC.

The V call is TRBV11-3, the J call TRBJ2-2, with a tentative D call TRBD2 (7 bases). CDR1 is SGHNT, CDR2 YENEEA, per germline. V lost 5 bases, J lost 5 bases, and 15 bases lay in between. The CDR3 spans 15 residues. The CDR3 DNA sequence: TGTGCCAGCAGCAACGACGGGGGGCGGACCGGGGAGCTGTTTTTT. Its protein product is CASSNDGGRTGELFF.

This chain links TRBV5-5 with TRBJ2-3; 9 bases fit TRBD1. The V gene end was trimmed by 4 bases and the J gene end by 2 bases; junction bases not matched to a gene: 5. Germline V gene sequence: CDR1 SGHKS, CDR2 YYEKEE (reference sequence). This CDR3 is 15 amino acids long. CDR3: CASSAGQGNTDTQYF. CDR3 sequence (DNA): TGTGCCAGCAGCGCGGGACAGGGTAACACAGATACGCAGTATTTT.

This chain joins TRBV7-2 and TRBJ1-5; D perhaps matches TRBD1 (6 bases). Trimming took off 1 base at V and 4 bases at J, with 11 bases between the two ends. The CDR3 runs to 15 residues. Germline CDR1 and CDR2: SGHTA and FQGNSA. CDR3 nucleotides: TGTGCCAGCAGCTTAGACAGGGTACTAAATCAGCCCCAGCATTTT. It specifies CASSLDRVLNQPQHF.

The chain couples TRBV19 to TRBJ1-1; 7 nucleotides line up with TRBD1. After removal of 5 bases from V and 1 base from J, the junction contained 7 bases not matched to a gene. CDR3 length equals 15 residues. The germline V gene encodes CDR1 LNHDA and CDR2 SQIVND (reference sequence). CDR3 nucleotide sequence: TGTGCCAGTAGTGCAAGGGACAGACAGAACACTGAAGCTTTCTTT. This sequence encodes CASSARDRQNTEAFF.

The chain couples TRBV7-9 to TRBJ1-1; the D is unclear. Germline V gene sequence: CDR1 SEHNR, CDR2 FQNEAQ (reference sequence). V shed 0 bases and J shed 1 base, with 9 bases lying between them. The CDR3 consists of 15 residues. The DNA of the CDR3 is TGTGCCAGCAGCTTAGCGCTTCCCGGGAACACTGAAGCTTTCTTT. It translates to CASSLALPGNTEAFF.

The V call is TRBV12-5, the J call TRBJ2-7, with 8 nucleotides matching TRBD2. Germline CDR1 reads LGHNT; CDR2 reads FRNRAP. The V gene end was trimmed by 2 bases and the J gene end by 2 bases; junction bases not matched to a gene: 8. The CDR3 is made up of 16 amino acids. The CDR3 here is CASGLRPGGAAYEQYF. In DNA form, the CDR3 reads TGTGCTAGTGGTTTGCGCCCGGGGGGGGCTGCCTACGAGCAGTACTTC.

The J gene is TRBJ1-3, the V gene TRBV5-4; D ambiguous. Germline CDR1 is SGHNT and CDR2 is YYREEE (reference sequence). The V and J ends lost 0 bases and 0 bases respectively, with 10 bases between them. The CDR3 runs 16 residues. The CDR3: CASSLDGGSSGNTIYF. The CDR3 DNA follows: TGTGCCAGCAGCTTGGATGGAGGGAGCTCTGGAAACACCATATATTTT.

J is TRBJ1-6 and V is TRBV14; D gene ambiguous. Trimming removed 0 bases from V and 9 bases from J, with 18 bases in between. Germline V lookup: CDR1 SGHDN, CDR2 FVKESK. This CDR3 has 17 amino acids. The CDR3 reads CASSQERVLMGGSPLHF. In nucleotides, the CDR3 is TGTGCCAGCAGCCAAGAGAGGGTCCTTATGGGCGGTTCACCCCTCCACTTT.

DNA of the CDR3: TGTGCCAGCAGCCGGGGGGTTTCCCAGCCCCAGCATTTT. This translates into CASSRGVSQPQHF. The chain couples TRBV6-2 or TRBV6-3 to TRBJ1-5; D is perhaps TRBD1 (5 bases). CDR1 MNHEY and CDR2 SVGEGT come from the germline V gene. This CDR3 is 13 amino acids long. V was pared by 6 bases and J by 7 bases, with 13 bases between.

V gene TRBV27 combines with J gene TRBJ2-2; 8 bases are shared with TRBD2. The CDR3 runs 15 residues. The J segment lost 4 bases and the V segment lost 6 bases, leaving 7 bases of the junction unmatched. Per germline, CDR1 MNHEY and CDR2 SMNVEV (reference sequence). The CDR3 region is CASRMRGALTGELFF. The CDR3 DNA sequence: TGTGCCAGCAGGATGCGGGGGGCCCTCACCGGGGAGCTGTTTTTT.

This clone was counted once. V usage is TRBV6-1 and J usage is TRBJ2-7, with no clear D. Trimming removed 2 bases at V and 2 bases at J, with 16 bases between. CDR3 length: 16 amino acids. In germline, CDR1 is MNHNS, CDR2 SASEGT. CDR3 region: CASSEPVFPRTYEQYF. The CDR3 DNA sequence: TGTGCCAGCAGTGAACCTGTCTTCCCGCGGACCTACGAGCAGTACTTC.

V usage is TRBV4-3 and J usage is TRBJ2-2, with 8 nucleotides matching TRBD2. The CDR3 covers 19 residues. Trimming removed 0 bases from V and 6 bases from J; junction bases left unmatched: 15. The germline V gene encodes CDR1 LGHNA and CDR2 YSLEER. The CDR3 sequence: CASSQDGGAAGEGAGELFF. The CDR3 DNA follows: TGCGCCAGCAGCCAAGACGGGGGAGCAGCGGGAGAGGGGGCCGGGGAGCTGTTTTTT.

This clone was recorded once. The chain couples TRBV12-5 to TRBJ1-6; 7 nucleotides align to TRBD1. The length of the CDR3 is 20 residues. V dropped 2 bases and J dropped 1; count of bases not matched to a gene: 14. Per the germline V gene, CDR1 is LGHNT and CDR2 is FRNRAP. CDR3 protein: CASGLWVGGGAWSYNSPLHF. CDR3 nucleotides: TGTGCTAGTGGTTTGTGGGTCGGAGGGGGCGCGTGGTCCTATAATTCACCCCTCCACTTT.

V usage is TRBV12-3 or TRBV12-4 and J usage is TRBJ2-3; TRBD1 matches at 7 bases. The V segment lost 5 bases and the J segment 8 bases; nucleotides outside the gene matches: 7. The CDR3 has 13 amino acids. The DNA for the CDR3 is TGTGCCAGCAGTAGGGACAGTGGGGCTACGCAGTATTTT. Its translation is CASSRDSGATQYF.